This T cell receptor beta chain derives from a study of T cell changes during pregnancy in multiple sclerosis. The CDR3 consists of 14 residues. In germline, CDR1 is MNHEY, CDR2 SMNVEV (reference sequence). Deletions cut 2 bases from V and 4 bases from J, with 11 bases between. The assay was immunoSEQ multiplex PCR, and TCRdb's table has in-frame clones only and misses some. The sample lists roughly 80,000 clones, over 85% occurring once. This sequence was found in a female donor with multiple sclerosis, enrolled in a pregnancy study. The genes are TRBV27 and TRBJ1-1, with a weak D call TRBD1 (5 bases). Source: peripheral blood, taken in the first trimester of pregnancy. The CDR3 region is CASSLRRGGTEAFF. In DNA form, the CDR3 reads TGTGCCAGCAGTTTACGGAGGGGCGGCACTGAAGCTTTCTTT.